This T cell receptor (beta chain) was identified during a study of T cells after yellow fever vaccination. Germline CDR1 reads SGHAT; CDR2 reads FQNNGV. Between the trimmed V and J ends, which lost 5 bases and 4 bases, there was a span of 17 bases. This CDR3 region has 15 residues. This clonotype appeared many times. The target antigen is unknown. General study results and limits: Contaminating bulk clonotypes could be abundant in FACS-sorted repertoires. A small share of clonotypes appeared in both CD4 and CD8 compartments. By day 5 rather than day 15, the secondary response had peaked, though it was weaker.

Template-switching 5'RACE yielded the TCR cDNA; a universal primer site and UMIs were added in the process. One entry per CDR3 protein results from TCRdb running MiXCR on the 5' RACE reads. This table has under 90,000 distinct CDR3 sequences, under 8% appearing once. Material: CD8+ T cells sorted from PBMCs, obtained roughly 46 days after the first yellow fever vaccination. V and J are TRBV11-2 and TRBJ2-5; D perhaps matches TRBD1 (5 bases). This sequence was found in a man between 18 and 35 years old who received the YFV17D yellow fever vaccine. The CDR3 nucleotides read TGTGCCAGCAGCACTATCCCCAGGGTGGGAGAGACCCAGTACTTC. Residues: CASSTIPRVGETQYF.